Listed below are T cell receptor beta chains from one sample, sequenced in a study of shared clonotypes between healthy human individuals. Generated by immunoSEQ multiplex PCR, the TCRdb table keeps only in-frame clones and is missing some. The table has fewer than 700,000 clones, around 95% seen once. Sequencing used naive CD8+ T cells sorted from blood. The receptors originated from a woman in her twenties or thirties in good health. Each CDR3 is given with its conserved first and last residue. The D gene is left open where the match is weak. The size of a clone is reported for some rows only, either as once, few or many, or as a class for expanded clones.

j_call clone_size v_call d_call cdr3_aa cdr3_nt
TRBJ1-2 - TRBV28 TRBD1 CASSSDRYGYTF TGTGCCAGCAGTTCGGACAGGTACGGCTACACCTTC
TRBJ2-7 - TRBV5-8 - CASSLVRGNEQYF TGTGCCAGCAGCTTGGTCCGGGGCAACGAGCAGTACTTC
TRBJ1-1 - TRBV5-6 TRBD1 CASSSGQGGAFF TGTGCCAGCAGCTCGGGACAGGGGGGTGCTTTCTTT
TRBJ2-7 - TRBV6-1 - CASSESWGQAVKVYEQYF TGTGCCAGCAGTGAATCCTGGGGGCAGGCGGTAAAAGTCTACGAGCAGTACTTC
TRBJ2-1 - TRBV7-6 TRBD2 CASSPIAGGPGEQFF TGTGCCAGCAGTCCTATAGCGGGAGGCCCTGGTGAGCAGTTCTTC
TRBJ1-1 - TRBV28 - CASSSHAEEYTEAFF TGTGCCAGCAGTTCCCACGCCGAAGAATACACTGAAGCTTTCTTT
TRBJ1-3 - TRBV27 - CASSPLAGSPGNTIYF TGTGCCAGCAGTCCATTGGCAGGATCGCCGGGAAACACCATATATTTT
TRBJ2-7 - TRBV6-1 - CASTPSRSLEQYF TGTGCCAGCACTCCCTCCAGATCTTTGGAGCAGTACTTC
TRBJ1-5 - TRBV6-6 TRBD1 CASSLGTAIAHGRHF TGTGCCAGCAGTTTGGGGACAGCAATCGCCCATGGTCGGCATTTT
TRBJ2-5 - TRBV2 TRBD1 CASRYRGQQETQYF TGTGCCAGCAGATACAGGGGTCAGCAAGAGACCCAGTACTTC
TRBJ2-7 - TRBV27 TRBD1 CASSLRSAGGLYEQYF TGTGCCAGCAGTTTAAGGTCGGCAGGGGGTCTGTACGAGCAGTACTTC
TRBJ2-5 - TRBV28 - CASRQSTGIATQYF TGTGCCAGCAGACAATCCACAGGGATCGCGACCCAGTACTTC
TRBJ2-7 once TRBV7-9 - CASSYSTAGHEQYF TGTGCCAGCAGCTATTCTACCGCCGGCCACGAGCAGTACTTC
TRBJ1-3 - TRBV5-5 - CASSSISGPISGNTIYF TGTGCCAGCAGCTCAATTTCGGGACCCATCTCTGGAAACACCATATATTTT
TRBJ1-2 - TRBV4-1 - CASSQAGGPWGYTF TGCGCCAGCAGCCAAGCGGGGGGGCCTTGGGGCTACACCTTC
TRBJ1-1 - TRBV27 - CASSLHLRDTLTEAFF TGTGCCAGCAGTTTGCACCTCCGGGACACACTCACTGAAGCTTTCTTT
TRBJ1-5 - TRBV28 - CASRQTGSNQPQHF TGTGCCAGCAGACAGACTGGGAGCAATCAGCCCCAGCATTTT
TRBJ2-4 - TRBV9 - CASGVGLIQYF TGTGCCTCCGGCGTAGGGCTCATTCAGTACTTC
TRBJ2-7 - TRBV20-1 - CSALWPYEQYF TGCAGTGCCCTGTGGCCCTACGAGCAGTACTTC
TRBJ2-3 - TRBV6-1 - CASSELRLSTDTQYF TGTGCCAGCAGTGAACTCCGACTGAGCACAGATACGCAGTATTTT
TRBJ2-6 - TRBV4-1 TRBD1 CASSQRKVPGQGSGANVLTF TGCGCCAGCAGCCAGCGGAAAGTACCGGGACAGGGCTCTGGGGCCAACGTCCTGACTTTC
TRBJ1-2 - TRBV11-3 - CASTRRDGPLGYTF TGTGCCAGCACCCGTAGGGACGGGCCTCTTGGCTACACCTTC
TRBJ2-1 - TRBV6-6 - CATMAEVGDEQFF TGTGCCACCATGGCAGAGGTTGGGGATGAGCAGTTCTTC
TRBJ2-7 - TRBV28 TRBD2 CASSPLSGDSYEQYF TGTGCCAGCAGTCCCCTGAGCGGGGACTCCTACGAGCAGTACTTC
TRBJ2-1 - TRBV28 - CASSPSSYNEQFF TGTGCCAGCAGTCCCTCTTCCTACAATGAGCAGTTCTTC
TRBJ2-7 - TRBV4-2 TRBD1 CASSQETGQYEQYF TGTGCCAGCAGCCAAGAAACGGGACAGTACGAGCAGTACTTC
TRBJ2-7 - TRBV27 TRBD2 CASSLFAGDREQYF TGTGCCAGCAGTTTATTTGCGGGAGATCGCGAGCAGTACTTC
TRBJ1-4 - TRBV5-4 - CASSLEAGRLFF TGTGCCAGCAGCCTCGAGGCAGGGCGACTGTTTTTT